This entry lists 16 T cell receptor beta chains sequenced from one sample in a study of EBV T-cell therapy then PD-1 blockade in nasopharyngeal carcinoma. Treatment denoted: AdE1-LMPpoly-expanded autologous EBV-specific T-cell therapy followed by anti-PD-1 nivolumab. TCRdb's table, derived via immunoSEQ multiplex PCR, lists solely in-frame clones and lacks some. This table holds about 20,000 clones, 82% found once. Their cognate antigens are unknown. The source was CD8+ T cells from blood, collected at day -245 from a patient whose treatment included autologous EBV-specific T cells and nivolumab. These receptors all stem from a man aged 35 to 55 with nasopharyngeal carcinoma.

The gene calls are TRBV6-4 and TRBJ2-3; possibly TRBD2 for D (5 bases). V dropped 4 bases and J dropped 4 bases, with 18 bases sitting between them. This CDR3 has 16 residues. Germline loops: CDR1 MRHNA, CDR2 SNTAGT. Written as DNA, the CDR3 is TGTGCCAGCAGTGCCAGCGGTTCTGGCGGCCCAGATACGCAGTATTTT. Translating it yields CASSASGSGGPDTQYF.

V gene TRBV5-1 combines with J gene TRBJ1-2, with D tentatively TRBD1 (6 bases). Trimming shortened V by 4 bases and J by 2 bases, and 15 bases separated the two germline ends. The CDR3 runs 15 residues. Germline loops: CDR1 SGHRS, CDR2 YFSETQ. For the CDR3, the DNA is TGCGCCAGCAGCGGGGTCAGGGGCGCGAACTATGGCTACACCTTC. Translated: CASSGVRGANYGYTF. The full variable domain, completed using reference TRBV5-1 and TRBJ1-2, is KAGVTQTPRYLIKTRGQQVTLSCSPISGHRSVSWYQQTPGQGLQFLFEYFSETQRNKGNFPGRFSGRQFSNSRSEMNVSTLELGDSALYLCASSGVRGANYGYTFGSGTRLTVV.

The chain links TRBV19 to TRBJ1-1; TRBD1 is a possible D gene (5 bases). The V end lost 5 bases, the J end lost 3 bases, and 16 bases lay between the germline ends. The germline V gene encodes CDR1 LNHDA and CDR2 SQIVND (reference sequence). The CDR3 is 15 amino acids. The CDR3 spells CASSVHSGLYTEAFF. In nucleotides, the CDR3 is TGTGCCAGTAGTGTACATTCAGGGTTGTACACTGAAGCTTTCTTT. The full variable domain, its missing parts supplied by reference TRBV19 and TRBJ1-1, is DGGITQSPKYLFRKEGQNVTLSCEQNLNHDAMYWYRQDPGQGLRLIYYSQIVNDFQKGDIAEGYSVSREKKESFPLTVTSAQKNPTAFYLCASSVHSGLYTEAFFGQGTRLTVV.

The chain carries TRBV27 and TRBJ2-7; D may be TRBD1 (5 bases). V was pared by 9 bases and J by 5 bases, with 14 bases between. Germline V gives CDR1 MNHEY, CDR2 SMNVEV (reference sequence). The CDR3 consists of 12 residues. The CDR3, as DNA: TGTGCCAGTGGCAGGGTAGGGAACGAGCAGTACTTC. As protein: CASGRVGNEQYF.

The chain employs TRBV5-4 and TRBJ1-1; TRBD1 aligns across 8 bases. The CDR3 length is 15 residues. Per germline, CDR1 SGHNT and CDR2 YYREEE (reference sequence). After removal of 4 bases from V and 5 bases from J, the junction contained 10 bases not matched to a gene. The CDR3 is CASSQSGGAETEAFF. The CDR3 DNA is TGTGCCAGCAGCCAATCAGGGGGCGCAGAGACTGAAGCTTTCTTT. The complete variable domain, with remaining parts taken from reference TRBV5-4 and TRBJ1-1, reads ETGVTQSPTHLIKTRGQQVTLRCSSQSGHNTVSWYQQALGQGPQFIFQYYREEENGRGNFPPRFSGLQFPNYSSELNVNALELDDSALYLCASSQSGGAETEAFFGQGTRLTVV.

CDR3 sequence (DNA): TGCGCCAGCAGCTCGAGGGCAGGGAATACTTCACCCCTCCACTTT. Its translation is CASSSRAGNTSPLHF. This chain connects TRBV5-1 to TRBJ1-6, with D perhaps matching TRBD1 (5 bases). Trimming removed 3 bases from V and 9 bases from J, with 16 bases in between. The CDR3 is 15 amino acids. Germline CDR1 is SGHRS and CDR2 is YFSETQ.

The V gene is TRBV19, the J gene TRBJ1-5, with D maybe TRBD1 (5 bases). With 4 bases removed from V and 2 bases from J, the gap between germline ends came to 18 bases. This CDR3 comprises 17 residues. Germline V gene data show CDR1 as LNHDA and CDR2 as SQIVND (reference sequence). The CDR3 loop is CASSTGLPRGGNQPQHF. The CDR3 DNA reads TGTGCCAGTAGTACGGGCCTCCCTAGGGGTGGCAATCAGCCCCAGCATTTT.

The genes are TRBV6-5 and TRBJ2-1, with D possibly TRBD1 on 5 matching bases. Trimming removed 8 bases from V and 6 bases from J, with 11 bases in between. The germline CDR1 and CDR2 sequences are MNHEY and SVGAGI. The CDR3 has 12 residues. CDR3: CASDQGVNEQFF. The DNA of the CDR3 is TGTGCCAGCGACCAAGGGGTCAATGAGCAGTTCTTC.

This clone is classed as hyperexpanded. The J gene is TRBJ2-7, the V gene TRBV6-5; possible D gene TRBD1, 6 bases. Germline V lookup: CDR1 MNHEY, CDR2 SVGAGI. The germline V and J ends were trimmed by 5 bases and 5 bases, with 16 bases remaining between them. The CDR3 extends over 14 amino acids. CDR3 bases: TGTGCCAGCAGTCCCGGGACACCACGAGACGAGCAGTACTTC. This translates into CASSPGTPRDEQYF.

This rearrangement joins TRBV6-1 to TRBJ2-7; tentative D call: TRBD2 (5 bases). Germline loops: CDR1 MNHNS, CDR2 SASEGT. The CDR3 is 15 residues long. The V gene lost 2 bases and the J gene lost 1 base, with 12 bases spanning the gap. The CDR3 sequence is CASSELAGGSYEQYF. As DNA, the CDR3 is TGTGCCAGCAGTGAATTGGCGGGCGGGTCCTACGAGCAGTACTTC.

The DNA for the CDR3 is TGTGCCAGCAGCCCCCGGACAGGGGATCCCTACGAGCAGTACTTC. It encodes CASSPRTGDPYEQYF. The chain employs TRBV9 and TRBJ2-7; the match to TRBD1 covers 9 bases. V lost 4 bases and J lost 2; bases outside the gene matches: 7. Germline values: CDR1 SGDLS, CDR2 YYNGEE. CDR3 length equals 15 residues.

A few counts support this clone. The chain recombines TRBV4-3 with TRBJ2-1, with TRBD1 identical over 10 bases. This CDR3 is built from 14 residues. The germline V gene encodes CDR1 LGHNA and CDR2 YSLEER. Trimming removed 3 bases from V and 7 bases from J; junction bases left unmatched: 3. As DNA, the CDR3 is TGCGCCAGCAGCCAGCAGGACAGGGGGAATGAGCAGTTCTTC. Encoded protein: CASSQQDRGNEQFF.

The chain uses TRBV20-1 and TRBJ1-2, with D hard to call. With 5 bases removed from V and 8 bases from J, the gap between germline ends came to 12 bases. This CDR3 is built from 11 residues. Germline CDR1 is DFQATT and CDR2 is SNEGSKA (reference sequence). CDR3 sequence (DNA): TGCAGTGCTCCCAAGGACGGGGGCTACACCTTC. Amino acids: CSAPKDGGYTF.

The CDR3 DNA sequence: TGTGCCAGCAGCCCGCTTGGGCAGGGTCCTGGCTACACCTTC. Translated, it gives CASSPLGQGPGYTF. This chain uses TRBV7-9 with TRBJ1-2, with D perhaps TRBD1 (5 bases). The V end lost 5 bases, the J end lost 7 bases, and 17 bases lay between the germline ends. The germline CDR1 and CDR2 sequences are SEHNR and FQNEAQ (reference sequence). The length of the CDR3 is 14 residues. Complete variable domain (other parts from reference TRBV7-9 and TRBJ1-2): DTGVSQNPRHKITKRGQNVTFRCDPISEHNRLYWYRQTLGQGPEFLTYFQNEAQLEKSRLLSDRFSAERPKGSFSTLEIQRTEQGDSAMYLCASSPLGQGPGYTFGSGTRLTVV.

The chain links TRBV27 to TRBJ1-1; the match to TRBD1 covers 7 bases. Germline V lookup: CDR1 MNHEY, CDR2 SMNVEV (reference sequence). J lost 0 bases, V lost 4 bases, and 5 bases had no gene match. This CDR3 spans 15 amino acids. The CDR3 coding sequence is TGTGCCAGCAGTTCAAGGGGACAGCTGAACACTGAAGCTTTCTTT. This codes for CASSSRGQLNTEAFF.

The J gene is TRBJ1-5, the V gene TRBV6-2 or TRBV6-3; 8 bases fit TRBD1. The CDR3 totals 16 residues. V lost 0 bases to trimming and J lost 4 bases; unmatched junction nucleotides: 5. CDR1 and CDR2 from the germline V gene are MNHEY and SVGEGT. Written as DNA, the CDR3 is TGTGCCAGCAGTTACTCTCCGGACAGGGTGAATCAGCCCCAGCATTTT. Protein: CASSYSPDRVNQPQHF.